This T cell receptor beta chain was recovered during a study of cytomegalovirus exposure and HLA in healthy donors. PCR employed 60 Vbeta and 13 Jbeta primers. The repertoire was sequenced with immunoSEQ multiplex PCR; TCRdb's copy has only in-frame clones and lacks some. Here the sample spans fewer than 100,000 clones, under 75% being singletons. The table lists this clone with a few counts. Its antigen is as yet unknown. Overall study findings and caveats: Only CMV serostatus was available as immune exposure information.

The sequenced sample was PBMCs. The sequence was collected from a female donor in good health and CMV-seronegative.

In DNA form, the CDR3 reads TGCGCCAGCAGCTCGACTAGCGGTGCCACTTACGAGCAGTACTTC. Translation gives CASSSTSGATYEQYF. This chain uses TRBV5-1 with TRBJ2-7; 9 bases align to TRBD2. In germline, CDR1 is SGHRS, CDR2 YFSETQ. CDR3 size: 15 residues. The V and J ends lost 3 bases and 4 bases, in that order; junction bases with no gene match: 8.